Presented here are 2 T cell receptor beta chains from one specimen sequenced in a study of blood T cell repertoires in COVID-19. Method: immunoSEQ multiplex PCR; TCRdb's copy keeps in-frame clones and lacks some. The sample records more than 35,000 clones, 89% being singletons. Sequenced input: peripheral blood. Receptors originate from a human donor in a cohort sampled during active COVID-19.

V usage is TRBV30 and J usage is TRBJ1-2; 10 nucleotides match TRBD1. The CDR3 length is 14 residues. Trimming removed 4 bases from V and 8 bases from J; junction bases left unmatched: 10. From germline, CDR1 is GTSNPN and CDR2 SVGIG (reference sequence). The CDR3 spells CAWISGTGEGGYTF. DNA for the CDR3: TGTGCCTGGATCTCCGGGACAGGGGAAGGAGGCTACACCTTC.

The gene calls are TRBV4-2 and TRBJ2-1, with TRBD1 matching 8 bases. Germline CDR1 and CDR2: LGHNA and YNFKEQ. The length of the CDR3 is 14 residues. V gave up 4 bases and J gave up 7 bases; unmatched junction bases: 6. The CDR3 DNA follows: TGTGCCAGCAGCCGAGACAGGGGTGGGAATGAGCAGTTCTTC. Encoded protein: CASSRDRGGNEQFF.